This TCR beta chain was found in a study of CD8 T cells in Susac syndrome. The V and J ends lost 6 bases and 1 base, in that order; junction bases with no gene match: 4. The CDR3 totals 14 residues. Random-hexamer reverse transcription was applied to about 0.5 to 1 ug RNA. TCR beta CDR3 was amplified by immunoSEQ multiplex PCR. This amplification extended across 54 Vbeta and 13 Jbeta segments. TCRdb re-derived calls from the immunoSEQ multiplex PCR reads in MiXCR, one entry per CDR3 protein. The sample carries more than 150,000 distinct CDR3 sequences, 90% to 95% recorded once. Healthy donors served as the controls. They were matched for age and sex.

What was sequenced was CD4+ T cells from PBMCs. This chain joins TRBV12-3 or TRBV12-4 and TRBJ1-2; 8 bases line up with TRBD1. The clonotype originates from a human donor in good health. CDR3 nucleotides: TGTGCCAGCAGCCCGACAGGGGATAACTATGGCTACACCTTC. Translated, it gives CASSPTGDNYGYTF.